This T cell receptor beta chain was documented in a study of T cells after somatic rescue of genetic block. This table comes from immunoSEQ multiplex PCR, and its TCRdb copy is limited to in-frame clones, with some not included. The sample consists of around 12,000 clones, 74% of them appearing once. Trimming pared 5 bases from V and 1 base from J, leaving 21 bases between. CDR1 is SEHNR and CDR2 is FQNEAQ in the germline V gene (reference sequence). The CDR3 extends over 18 amino acids. Sequencing input: peripheral blood mononuclear cells (PBMCs). The receptor comes from a boy aged 10-17 years. V is TRBV7-9 and J is TRBJ1-3, with a weak D call TRBD1 (5 bases). The CDR3 protein is CASSRPHGGSLSGNTIYF. The CDR3 DNA reads as TGTGCCAGCAGCCGACCCCACGGGGGTTCCCTTTCTGGAAACACCATATATTTT.